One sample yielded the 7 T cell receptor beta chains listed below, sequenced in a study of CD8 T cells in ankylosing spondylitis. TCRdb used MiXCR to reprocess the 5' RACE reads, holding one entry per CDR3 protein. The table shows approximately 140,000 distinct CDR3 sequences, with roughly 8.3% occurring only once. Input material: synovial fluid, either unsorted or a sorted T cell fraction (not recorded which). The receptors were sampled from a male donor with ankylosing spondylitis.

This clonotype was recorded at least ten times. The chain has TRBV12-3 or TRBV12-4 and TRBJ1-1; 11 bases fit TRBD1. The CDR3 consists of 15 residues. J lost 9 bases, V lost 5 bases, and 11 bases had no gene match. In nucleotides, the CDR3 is TGTGCCAGCAGTAAAGGGGTCGGACAGGGGGCTAAAGCTTTCTTT. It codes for CASSKGVGQGAKAFF.

The CDR3 protein is CASSPTVGGYEQYF. The DNA for the CDR3 is TGCGCCAGCAGCCCGACGGTTGGGGGCTACGAGCAGTACTTC. The chain uses TRBV5-1 and TRBJ2-7, with D perhaps being TRBD1 or TRBD2 (5 bases each). The CDR3 spans 14 residues. Trimming pared 4 bases from V and 3 bases from J, leaving 14 bases between. Germline CDR1 and CDR2: SGHRS and YFSETQ.

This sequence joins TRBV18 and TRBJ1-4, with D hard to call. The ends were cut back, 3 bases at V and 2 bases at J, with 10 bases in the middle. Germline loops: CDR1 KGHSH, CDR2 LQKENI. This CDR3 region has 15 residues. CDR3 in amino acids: CASSPLGSTNEKLFF. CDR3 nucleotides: TGTGCCAGCTCACCTTTGGGGTCTACTAATGAAAAACTGTTTTTT.

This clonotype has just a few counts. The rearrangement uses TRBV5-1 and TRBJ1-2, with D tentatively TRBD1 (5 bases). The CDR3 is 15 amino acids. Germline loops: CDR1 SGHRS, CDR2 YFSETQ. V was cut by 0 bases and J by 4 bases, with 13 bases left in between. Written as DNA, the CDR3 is TGCGCCAGCAGCTTGGCAGGGAACGAAGCCTATGGCTACACCTTC. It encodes CASSLAGNEAYGYTF.

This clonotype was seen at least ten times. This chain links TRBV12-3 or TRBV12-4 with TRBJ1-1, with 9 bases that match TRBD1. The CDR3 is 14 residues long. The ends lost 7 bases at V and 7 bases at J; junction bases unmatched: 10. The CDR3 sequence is CASNQMGTGSEAFF. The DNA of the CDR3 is TGTGCCAGCAATCAAATGGGGACAGGGAGTGAAGCTTTCTTT.

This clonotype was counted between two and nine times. The CDR3 region is CASSAELNTEAFF. In DNA, the CDR3 is TGTGCCAGCAGCGCAGAACTGAACACTGAAGCTTTCTTT. The chain links TRBV2 to TRBJ1-1, with unresolved D. Trimming left V 6 bases short and J 0 bases short, with 8 bases between. This CDR3 has 13 amino acids. Germline V gives CDR1 SNHLY, CDR2 FYNNEI.

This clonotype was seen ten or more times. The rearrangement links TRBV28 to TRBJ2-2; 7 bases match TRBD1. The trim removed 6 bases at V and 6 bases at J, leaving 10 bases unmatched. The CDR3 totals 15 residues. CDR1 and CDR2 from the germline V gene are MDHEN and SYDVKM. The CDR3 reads CASRPNRGRAGELFF. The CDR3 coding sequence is TGTGCCAGCAGGCCTAACAGGGGAAGGGCCGGGGAGCTGTTTTTT.